This TCR beta chain was documented in a study of long-term antiretroviral therapy in people with HIV. Study-level results: ART adherence, viral resistance and therapy changes went undocumented. The repertoire was dominated at all time points by clones expanded before ART.

Germline V gives CDR1 SGHDT, CDR2 YYEEEE. V lost 3 bases and J 5 bases, leaving 20 bases between the germline ends. The CDR3 contains 16 residues. The table lists this clone with a count of one. What it binds is unknown. Sequencing used immunoSEQ v3.0 at survey level. The data were produced by immunoSEQ multiplex PCR, yet TCRdb's version contains in-frame clones alone and is incomplete. In the table there are about 3,300 clones, roughly 84% of which are singletons. Treatment locations for all participants with HIV were in the United States. The receptor was isolated from a woman in her forties or fifties with HIV. The genes are TRBV5-6 and TRBJ1-2; D unresolved. Material: unsorted PBMCs, obtained 0.3 years after starting antiretroviral therapy. CDR3 in DNA: TGTGCCAGCAGCTCCCAAGGGAAATCCTCCTTTTATGGCTACACCTTC. Translating gives CASSSQGKSSFYGYTF.